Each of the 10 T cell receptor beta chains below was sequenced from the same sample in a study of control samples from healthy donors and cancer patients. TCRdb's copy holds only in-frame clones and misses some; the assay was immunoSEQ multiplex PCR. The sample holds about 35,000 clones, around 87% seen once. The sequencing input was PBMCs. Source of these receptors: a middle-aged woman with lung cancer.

The CDR3 sequence: CASSAGPPDDEKLFF. The CDR3 nucleotides are TGTGCCAGCAGCGCGGGGCCGCCGGACGATGAAAAACTGTTTTTT. The rearrangement links TRBV27 to TRBJ1-4; tentatively, D is TRBD1 (5 bases). CDR1 MNHEY and CDR2 SMNVEV come from the germline V gene (reference sequence). The V gene lost 6 bases and the J gene lost 6 bases, with 17 bases spanning the gap. The CDR3 has 15 amino acids.

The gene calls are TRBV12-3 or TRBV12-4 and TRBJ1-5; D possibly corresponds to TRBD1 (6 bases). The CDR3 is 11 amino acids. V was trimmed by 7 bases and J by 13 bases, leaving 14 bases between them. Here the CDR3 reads CASKREQGQHF. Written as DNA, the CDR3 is TGTGCCAGCAAGCGGGAACAGGGACAGCATTTT.

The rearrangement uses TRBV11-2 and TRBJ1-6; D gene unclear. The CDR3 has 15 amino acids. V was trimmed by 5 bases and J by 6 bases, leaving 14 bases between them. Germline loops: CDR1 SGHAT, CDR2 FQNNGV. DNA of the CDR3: TGTGCCAGCAGCCTCAGAGGGTTGCGTAATTCACCCCTCCACTTT. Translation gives CASSLRGLRNSPLHF.

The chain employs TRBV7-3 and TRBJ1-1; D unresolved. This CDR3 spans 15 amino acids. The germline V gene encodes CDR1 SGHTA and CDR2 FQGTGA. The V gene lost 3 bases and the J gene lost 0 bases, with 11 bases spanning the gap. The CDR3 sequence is CASSLWGGVNTEAFF. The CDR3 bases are TGTGCCAGCAGCTTGTGGGGTGGAGTGAACACTGAAGCTTTCTTT.

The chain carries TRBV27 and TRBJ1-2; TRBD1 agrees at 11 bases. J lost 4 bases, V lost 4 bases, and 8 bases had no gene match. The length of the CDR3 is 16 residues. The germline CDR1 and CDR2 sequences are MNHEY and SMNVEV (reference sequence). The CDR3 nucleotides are TGTGCCAGCAGTTGGACAGGGGGCATCCCCCTCTATGGCTACACCTTC. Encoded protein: CASSWTGGIPLYGYTF.

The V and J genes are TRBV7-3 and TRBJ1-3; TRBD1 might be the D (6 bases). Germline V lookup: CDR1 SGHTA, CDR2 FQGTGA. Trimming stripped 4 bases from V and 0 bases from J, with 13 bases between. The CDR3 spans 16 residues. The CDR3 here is CASSWEDRNSGNTIYF. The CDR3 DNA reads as TGTGCCAGCAGCTGGGAGGACAGAAACTCTGGAAACACCATATATTTT.

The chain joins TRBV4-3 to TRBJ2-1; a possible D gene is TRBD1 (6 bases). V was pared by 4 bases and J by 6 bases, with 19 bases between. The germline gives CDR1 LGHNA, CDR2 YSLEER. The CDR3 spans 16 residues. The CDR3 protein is CASSPYQQGLGNEQFF. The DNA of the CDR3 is TGCGCCAGCAGCCCTTACCAACAGGGCTTGGGCAATGAGCAGTTCTTC.

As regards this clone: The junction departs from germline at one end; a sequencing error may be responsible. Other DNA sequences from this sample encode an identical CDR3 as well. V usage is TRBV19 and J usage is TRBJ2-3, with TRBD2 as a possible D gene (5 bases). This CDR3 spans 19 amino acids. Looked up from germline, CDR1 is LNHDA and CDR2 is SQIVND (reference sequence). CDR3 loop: CASSIAKEAILRSTDTQYF. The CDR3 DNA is TGTGCCAGTAGCATAGCGAAGGAAGCCATCCTGAGGAGCACAGATACGCAGTATTTT.

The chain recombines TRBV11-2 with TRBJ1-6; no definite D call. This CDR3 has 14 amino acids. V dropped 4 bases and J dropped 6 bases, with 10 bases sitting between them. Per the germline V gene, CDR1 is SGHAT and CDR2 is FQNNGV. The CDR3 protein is CASSWTGRNSPLHF. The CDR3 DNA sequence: TGTGCCAGCAGCTGGACCGGTCGTAATTCACCCCTCCACTTT.

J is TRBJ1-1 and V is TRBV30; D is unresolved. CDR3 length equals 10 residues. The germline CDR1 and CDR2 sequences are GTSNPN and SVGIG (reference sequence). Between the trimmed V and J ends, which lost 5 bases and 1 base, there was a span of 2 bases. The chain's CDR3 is CAWGNTEAFF. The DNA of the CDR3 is TGTGCCTGGGGGAACACTGAAGCTTTCTTT. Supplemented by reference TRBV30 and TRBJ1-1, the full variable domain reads SQTIHQWPATLVQPVGSPLSLECTVEGTSNPNLYWYRQAAGRGLQLLFYSVGIGQISSEVPQNLSASRPQDRQFILSSKKLLLSDSGFYLCAWGNTEAFFGQGTRLTVV.